These 28 T cell receptor beta chains came from one sample sequenced in a study of PD-1 blockade in classical Hodgkin lymphoma. The assay was immunoSEQ multiplex PCR, and TCRdb's table has in-frame clones only and misses some. The sample lists about 22,000 clones, approximately 65% seen once, with around 1.3% in the top ten. Time point: cycle 4 day 1 (C4D1), after about 6 weeks of nivolumab. In every patient, relapse followed autologous stem cell transplantation, while exposure to brentuximab vedotin differed. The CD4+ T cells used were purified from thawed PBMCs through magnetic negative selection. The sample here was CD4+ T cells from blood, taken before the fourth cycle of nivolumab. The receptors were gathered from a human donor with classical Hodgkin lymphoma.

This sequence joins TRBV14 and TRBJ2-3, with D perhaps TRBD2 (6 bases). CDR3 length equals 16 residues. CDR1 is SGHDN and CDR2 is FVKESK in the germline V gene. V dropped 0 bases and J dropped 7 bases, with 17 bases sitting between them. In DNA form, the CDR3 reads TGTGCCAGCAGCCAAGAGGTGCGGCGGGGTGTTTATACGCAGTATTTT. It yields the protein CASSQEVRRGVYTQYF.

The chain combines TRBV18 with TRBJ2-3; TRBD2 is a possible D gene (6 bases). CDR1 and CDR2 from the germline V gene are KGHSH and LQKENI. CDR3 length equals 15 residues. V was clipped by 2 bases and J by 2 bases, with 11 bases between them. Here the CDR3 reads CASSPFAGITDTQYF. The CDR3 DNA reads as TGTGCCAGCTCACCATTCGCGGGGATCACAGATACGCAGTATTTT. Combining the CDR3 with reference TRBV18 and TRBJ2-3 gives the whole variable domain NAGVMQNPRHLVRRRGQEARLRCSPMKGHSHVYWYRQLPEEGLKFMVYLQKENIIDESGMPKERFSAEFPKEGPSILRIQQVVRGDSAAYFCASSPFAGITDTQYFGPGTRLTVL.

The rearrangement links TRBV5-1 to TRBJ1-2, with D unresolved. V dropped 0 bases and J dropped 2 bases, with 11 bases sitting between them. The CDR3 spans 15 residues. Germline V gives CDR1 SGHRS, CDR2 YFSETQ. Here the CDR3 DNA reads TGCGCCAGCAGCTTGGCCGCCGGGAAGAACTATGGCTACACCTTC. Its protein is CASSLAAGKNYGYTF. Combining the CDR3 with reference TRBV5-1 and TRBJ1-2 gives the whole variable domain KAGVTQTPRYLIKTRGQQVTLSCSPISGHRSVSWYQQTPGQGLQFLFEYFSETQRNKGNFPGRFSGRQFSNSRSEMNVSTLELGDSALYLCASSLAAGKNYGYTFGSGTRLTVV.

The chain combines TRBV9 with TRBJ2-1; 7 nucleotides match TRBD2. The CDR3 runs to 16 residues. The ends lost 0 bases at V and 5 bases at J; junction bases unmatched: 8. Germline lookup yields CDR1 SGDLS and CDR2 YYNGEE. This CDR3 reads CASSVGKLLADNEQFF. CDR3 nucleotide sequence: TGTGCCAGCAGCGTAGGTAAGCTCCTAGCGGACAATGAGCAGTTCTTC. Full variable domain (outside the CDR3, taken from reference TRBV9 and TRBJ2-1): DSGVTQTPKHLITATGQRVTLRCSPRSGDLSVYWYQQSLDQGLQFLIQYYNGEERAKGNILERFSAQQFPDLHSELNLSSLELGDSALYFCASSVGKLLADNEQFFGPGTRLTVL.

The V and J genes are TRBV5-4 and TRBJ2-1; D possibly corresponds to TRBD2 (6 bases). CDR3 length: 15 residues. Germline lookup yields CDR1 SGHNT and CDR2 YYREEE (reference sequence). V dropped 3 bases and J dropped 4 bases, with 14 bases sitting between them. CDR3 coding DNA: TGTGCCAGCAGCTCCCGTGGAGCGGGTTACAATGAGCAGTTCTTC. This codes for CASSSRGAGYNEQFF.

This chain links TRBV4-2 with TRBJ1-1; no clear D gene. The V gene's germline CDR1 is LGHNA and CDR2 YNFKEQ. Trimming removed 0 bases at V and 2 bases at J, with 7 bases between. The CDR3 sequence is 14 residues long. The CDR3 loop reads CASSQEASNTEAFF. CDR3 nucleotides: TGTGCCAGCAGCCAAGAGGCCTCAAACACTGAAGCTTTCTTT.

The chain carries TRBV7-8 and TRBJ2-7; a weak D match, TRBD2 (5 bases). Germline V gives CDR1 SGHVS, CDR2 FQNEAQ. With 1 base removed from V and 5 bases from J, the gap between germline ends came to 12 bases. This CDR3 is built from 14 residues. The CDR3 DNA sequence: TGTGCCAGCAGCTTAGTTGAGGGATCCAACGAGCAGTACTTC. Protein: CASSLVEGSNEQYF.

This clone has only one observation. V is TRBV4-3 and J is TRBJ2-2; 10 positions agree with TRBD1. V lost 6 bases to trimming and J lost 6 bases; unmatched junction nucleotides: 7. Germline V gives CDR1 LGHNA, CDR2 YSLEER. This CDR3 contains 15 residues. This chain's CDR3 is CASRTGTGESGELFF. The CDR3 DNA sequence: TGCGCCAGCAGAACCGGGACAGGGGAATCCGGGGAGCTGTTTTTT.

V gene TRBV19 combines with J gene TRBJ2-6, with no clear D. The CDR3 has 16 residues. The germline gives CDR1 LNHDA, CDR2 SQIVND (reference sequence). V shed 7 bases and J shed 0 bases, with 13 bases lying between them. The CDR3 here is CASTPSPSSGANVLTF. The CDR3 nucleotides are TGTGCCAGTACTCCAAGTCCGTCCTCTGGGGCCAACGTCCTGACTTTC.

V is TRBV6-6 and J is TRBJ1-4; 8 nucleotides match TRBD1. CDR1 is MNHNY and CDR2 is SVGAGI in the germline V gene (reference sequence). The CDR3 has 16 amino acids. V shed 5 bases, J shed 8 bases, and the junction held 13 bases outside the gene matches. CDR3 sequence (DNA): TGTGCCAGCAGTATTTCCGACCAGGGGGCGCGGGAAAAACTGTTTTTT. Amino acids: CASSISDQGAREKLFF.

The CDR3 nucleotides read TGTGCCTACCGACAGGGGGTTAGCTCCTATAATTCACCCCTCCACTTT. It is translated as CAYRQGVSSYNSPLHF. The rearrangement uses TRBV30 and TRBJ1-6, with 9 bases lining up with TRBD1. Germline CDR1 and CDR2: GTSNPN and SVGIG (reference sequence). The CDR3 runs 16 residues. The V segment lost 7 bases and the J segment 0 bases; nucleotides outside the gene matches: 7.

The chain links TRBV6-5 to TRBJ2-3, with D perhaps matching TRBD1 (5 bases). There are 15 residues in the CDR3. V lost 0 bases and J 0 bases, leaving 7 bases between the germline ends. Germline V gene data show CDR1 as MNHEY and CDR2 as SVGAGI. The CDR3, as DNA: TGTGCCAGCAGTTACTCGGGGCGGAGCACAGATACGCAGTATTTT. Its protein product is CASSYSGRSTDTQYF.

The chain combines TRBV7-6 with TRBJ2-7; a weak D match, TRBD2 (7 bases). Germline CDR1 reads SGHVS; CDR2 reads FNYEAQ. V was cut by 1 base and J by 5 bases, with 18 bases left in between. This CDR3 comprises 16 residues. As DNA, the CDR3 is TGTGCCAGCAGCTTAGTTGGGGGGGCGCACAGTAACGAGCAGTACTTC. Translation: CASSLVGGAHSNEQYF.

J is TRBJ2-2 and V is TRBV5-1, with a possible D match to TRBD2 (6 bases). Germline CDR1 SGHRS, CDR2 YFSETQ. The CDR3 is 18 amino acids. The V end lost 0 bases, the J end lost 5 bases, and 20 bases lay between the germline ends. DNA of the CDR3: TGCGCCAGCAGCTTGGCCAGCGGCCGTTGGAGGGAAACCGGGGAGCTGTTTTTT. Protein sequence: CASSLASGRWRETGELFF.

The CDR3 protein is CASSLETRGLSTEAFF. CDR3 nucleotide sequence: TGTGCCAGCAGCTTAGAAACCAGGGGGCTGAGCACTGAAGCTTTCTTT. The chain is built from TRBV7-6 and TRBJ1-1; 8 bases map to TRBD1. This CDR3 contains 16 residues. The J segment lost 4 bases and the V segment lost 1 base, leaving 8 bases of the junction unmatched. Germline values: CDR1 SGHVS, CDR2 FNYEAQ.

This clone was observed a handful of times. The chain links TRBV2 to TRBJ2-5; D gene ambiguous. Looked up from germline, CDR1 is SNHLY and CDR2 is FYNNEI. The V gene lost 10 bases and the J gene lost 5 bases, with 5 bases spanning the gap. The CDR3 totals 9 residues. Written as DNA, the CDR3 is TGTGCCATTTCCGAGACCCAGTACTTC. Protein: CAISETQYF. The complete variable domain, with remaining parts taken from reference TRBV2 and TRBJ2-5, reads EPEVTQTPSHQVTQMGQEVILRCVPISNHLYFYWYRQILGQKVEFLVSFYNNEISEKSEIFDDQFSVERPDGSNFTLKIRSTKLEDSAMYFCAISETQYFGPGTRLLVL.

The J gene is TRBJ1-1, the V gene TRBV10-3, with D possibly matching TRBD1 (6 bases). V was shortened by 8 bases and J by 4 bases, with 17 bases between the two germline ends. The CDR3 is made up of 14 amino acids. Germline-derived CDR1 and CDR2 are ENHRY and SYGVKD. The CDR3 protein is CAISQGGSSTEAFF. DNA for the CDR3: TGTGCCATCTCACAGGGAGGGTCAAGCACTGAAGCTTTCTTT.

The chain is built from TRBV10-3 and TRBJ2-7; 11 positions agree with TRBD1. The CDR3 is 15 amino acids. Germline trimming cut 3 bases from V and 4 bases from J; bases unmatched to any gene: 5. The V gene's germline CDR1 is ENHRY and CDR2 SYGVKD. The CDR3 sequence: CAISDGQGALYEQYF. The DNA of the CDR3 is TGTGCCATCAGTGATGGACAGGGGGCTTTATACGAGCAGTACTTC.

In this sample, this clone turned up once. The V call is TRBV5-4, the J call TRBJ1-5; 8 positions agree with TRBD1. The CDR3 sequence is 17 residues long. Germline lookup yields CDR1 SGHNT and CDR2 YYREEE (reference sequence). V gave up 4 bases and J gave up 2 bases; unmatched junction bases: 11. Here the CDR3 DNA reads TGTGCCAGCAGCCTCGGACAGGGATCGGTCCGCAATCAGCCCCAGCATTTT. Translated, it gives CASSLGQGSVRNQPQHF.

The gene calls are TRBV6-1 and TRBJ2-1, with 8 bases lining up with TRBD1. The CDR3 length is 17 residues. Losses at the gene ends were 4 bases for V and 0 bases for J; bases not matched to a gene: 8. Germline CDR1 reads MNHNS; CDR2 reads SASEGT. CDR3 nucleotide sequence: TGTGCCAGCAGTGGACGACAGGGGATCCGCTCCTACAATGAGCAGTTCTTC. Translating gives CASSGRQGIRSYNEQFF.

The V gene is TRBV7-9, the J gene TRBJ2-7; D is possibly TRBD2 (6 bases). The germline V gene encodes CDR1 SEHNR and CDR2 FQNEAQ (reference sequence). The CDR3 extends over 14 amino acids. Trimming left V 1 base short and J 1 base short, with 8 bases between. As DNA, the CDR3 is TGTGCCAGCAGCTTAGAGGGACTTTCCTACGAGCAGTACTTC. It translates to CASSLEGLSYEQYF.

This chain links TRBV19 with TRBJ2-7; tentatively, D is TRBD1 (5 bases). The CDR3 is made up of 12 amino acids. V was shortened by 6 bases and J by 4 bases, with 10 bases between the two germline ends. Germline CDR1 and CDR2: LNHDA and SQIVND (reference sequence). CDR3 sequence: CASRKTGYEQYF. The CDR3 DNA reads as TGTGCCAGTAGAAAAACAGGTTACGAGCAGTACTTC.

V gene TRBV5-8 combines with J gene TRBJ2-5, with D unclear. V was clipped by 2 bases and J by 1 base, with 9 bases between them. This CDR3 has 14 residues. Germline V CDR1 and CDR2: SGHTS, YDEGEE. Here the CDR3 reads CASSLMGIQETQYF. CDR3 nucleotides: TGTGCCAGCAGCTTAATGGGGATCCAAGAGACCCAGTACTTC.

The chain recombines TRBV7-2 with TRBJ1-3; D possibly corresponds to TRBD1 (5 bases). The V gene's germline CDR1 is SGHTA and CDR2 FQGNSA. Trimming pared 1 base from V and 6 bases from J, leaving 16 bases between. The CDR3 length is 16 residues. CDR3 bases: TGTGCCAGCAGCTTAGTCTTGACGGACACTGAAAACACCATATATTTT. This codes for CASSLVLTDTENTIYF. The variable domain in full, completed from reference TRBV7-2 and TRBJ1-3, reads GAGVSQSPSNKVTEKGKDVELRCDPISGHTALYWYRQSLGQGLEFLIYFQGNSAPDKSGLPSDRFSAERTGGSVSTLTIQRTQQEDSAVYLCASSLVLTDTENTIYFGEGSWLTVV.

The V call is TRBV5-1, the J call TRBJ1-5; 7 nucleotides align to TRBD1. The CDR3 covers 15 residues. The V segment lost 0 bases and the J segment 3 bases; nucleotides outside the gene matches: 3. Germline V gene data show CDR1 as SGHRS and CDR2 as YFSETQ. The CDR3 DNA reads as TGCGCCAGCAGCTTGGATGGACAGGTCAATCAGCCCCAGCATTTT. Translated, it gives CASSLDGQVNQPQHF.

The chain is built from TRBV5-1 and TRBJ2-7; tentatively, D is TRBD2 (6 bases). This CDR3 spans 16 amino acids. Germline values: CDR1 SGHRS, CDR2 YFSETQ. V shed 4 bases and J shed 0 bases, with 17 bases lying between them. CDR3 sequence reads: CASSLEHGGGSYEQYF. CDR3 nucleotides: TGCGCCAGCAGCCTCGAACACGGGGGTGGCTCCTACGAGCAGTACTTC.

This chain links TRBV7-8 with TRBJ2-3, with TRBD1 identical over 10 bases. CDR1 and CDR2 from the germline V gene are SGHVS and FQNEAQ. Trimming cost V 3 bases and J 2 bases; bases outside gene matches: 2. The CDR3 is 15 amino acids. The CDR3 here is CASSFGTGATDTQYF. The DNA for the CDR3 is TGTGCCAGCAGCTTTGGGACAGGGGCCACAGATACGCAGTATTTT. The full variable domain, completed using reference TRBV7-8 and TRBJ2-3, is GAGVSQSPRYKVAKRGQDVALRCDPISGHVSLFWYQQALGQGPEFLTYFQNEAQLDKSGLPSDRFFAERPEGSVSTLKIQRTQQEDSAVYLCASSFGTGATDTQYFGPGTRLTVL.

J is TRBJ2-3 and V is TRBV9; maybe TRBD1 (6 bases). The CDR3 contains 17 residues. The V gene lost 1 base and the J gene lost 0 bases, with 15 bases spanning the gap. CDR1 SGDLS and CDR2 YYNGEE come from the germline V gene. CDR3 nucleotide sequence: TGTGCCAGCAGCGTAAACAGGGCGTTCTCTAGCACAGATACGCAGTATTTT. Amino acids: CASSVNRAFSSTDTQYF.